This TCR beta chain was retrieved from a study of Tregs in tolerant kidney transplant recipients (dated by TCRdb to the late 2010s). For context, the study as a whole: TCRbeta sequencing was used in the study to identify donor-specific regulatory T cells before combined kidney and bone marrow transplantation, and the identified cells were then tracked after transplant. TCRbeta repertoire sequencing was used in 3 healthy controls to compare several methods for expanding Tregs specific for an allogeneic donor. General conclusions and limits of the study: Biological reproducibility was not directly assessed, although technical replication error appeared to be minimal. Because only a small number of patients were included, the study had limitations, and the results will need to be validated in larger populations as well as under other immunosuppression protocols. Expanding Tregs with activated donor B cells appeared to identify the most biologically relevant and donor-specific TCRbeta repertoire.

On this clone: The target of this receptor is not known. One base away there is no much larger clone; base qualities are not given.

For TCRbeta CDR3 sequencing, genomic DNA from the sorted cells was extracted using the QIAGEN DNeasy Blood and Tissue Kit. High-throughput TCRbeta CDR3 sequencing, including PCR amplification with bias correction and internal controls, was performed commercially through immunoSEQ. The study's own analysis went as follows. Unique productive TCRbeta sequences were defined by CDR3 nucleotide sequence where primers matched, otherwise by CDR3 amino acid sequence with Vbeta and Jbeta genes. As a correction for sorting error, sequences shared between sorted populations at a frequency ratio of 2:1 or less were discarded, and the remaining shared sequences were assigned to the higher population. A sequence counted as donor-reactive if, in CFSE-low cells, the sequence had a frequency of at least 0.01% and was expanded at least 5-fold compared with unstimulated cells. Repertoire divergence was quantified by Jensen-Shannon divergence using the top 100 TCRbeta sequences ranked by frequency. For samples with multiple sequencing runs, sorting error was corrected separately for each run before the runs were pooled. The source is immuneACCESS, and TCRdb retained only in-frame sequences with V and J called. Part of the clones is not carried over; for the studies checked, unresolved V genes explain less than half of this, and the remainder is unexplained. V and J calls and clone size follow that table, whereas D and trimming were derived from the DNA. The sample yields 200,000 to 300,000 clones; about 80% were counted once. The ten largest clones represent around 0.64% of the sample.

Unstimulated Tregs (CD4+CD25+CD127-), CD4+ non-Tregs (CD4+CD25-), CD4 and CD8 cells were FACS-sorted from thawed PBMCs. Blood from healthy controls was obtained either as purchased buffy coats or from healthy volunteers. Healthy control blood was processed to PBMCs by Ficoll density gradient and cryopreserved, and patient PBMCs were collected before and after transplant. The CDR3 runs 14 residues from the cysteine to the phenylalanine. Only the CDR3 region is kept as DNA, spanning 42 bases read in frame from base 1. From the germline V gene, CDR1 is SGHRS and CDR2 is YFSETQ. The germline V end is reduced by 5 bases and the J end by 7 bases; junction bases left unmatched: 3.

The TCR sequence derives from a human donor in good health. The chain is encoded by TRBV5-1 joined to TRBJ2-1; 13 nucleotides in the junction match TRBD2. What was sequenced was CD4+ T cells from blood. In nucleotides, the sequence is TGCGCCAGCAGTTTACTAGCGGGAGGGAATGAGCAGTTCTTC. This is translated as CASSLLAGGNEQFF.